The 12 T cell receptor beta chains in this list originate from one sample, sequenced in a study of T cell responses to AZD1222 COVID-19 vaccine (dated by TCRdb to about 2021). Receptors were amplified or captured by the immunoSEQ multiplex PCR assay. Imported from immuneACCESS, the table was reduced by TCRdb to in-frame sequences with V and J called. These copies leave out some clones; in studies compared against another copy, an unresolved V gene accounts for under half, and the cause of the remainder is not known. In all, the sample holds approximately 150,000 clones, and 92% of those were seen once. The ten largest clones capture less than 5% of the sample. This sample's time point label indicates: about 28 days (+/-7) after the second vaccine dose. The specimen was peripheral blood, collected 28 days after the second AZD1222 dose. These receptors were taken from an adult who received the AZD1222 COVID-19 vaccine.

V gene TRBV6-5 combines with J gene TRBJ1-5; 8 nucleotides align to TRBD1. The CDR3 is made up of 15 amino acids. Germline lookup yields CDR1 MNHEY and CDR2 SVGAGI. With V trimmed by 8 bases and J by 7 bases, 13 bases remained unmatched. In DNA form, the CDR3 reads TGTGCCAGCCACACTATAGGACAGGGCCGACAGCCCCAGCATTTT. Protein sequence: CASHTIGQGRQPQHF.

The chain recombines TRBV5-4 with TRBJ1-1; possible D gene TRBD1, 5 bases. Trimming took 5 bases from V and 3 from J, leaving 8 bases between them. This CDR3 is 12 amino acids long. Germline V gives CDR1 SGHNT, CDR2 YYREEE (reference sequence). The CDR3 reads CASREGDTEAFF. As DNA, the CDR3 is TGTGCCAGCAGGGAAGGGGACACTGAAGCTTTCTTT.

In regard to this clone: A read error may account for a junction end that differs from germline. The rearrangement uses TRBV6-5 and TRBJ1-1; possible D gene TRBD1, 5 bases. Germline V gene sequence: CDR1 MNHEY, CDR2 SVGAGI. This CDR3 has 13 amino acids. CDR3 bases: TGTGCCAGCAGTTACGGGGGAAGGGCCCCCCGGTGGTTT. This translates into CASSYGGRAPRWF.

V usage is TRBV9 and J usage is TRBJ2-7; 7 bases map to TRBD2. Germline lookup yields CDR1 SGDLS and CDR2 YYNGEE. The CDR3 has 15 amino acids. V trimming: 0 bases; J trimming: 1 base; junction bases outside the gene matches: 4. The CDR3 sequence is CASSVGGSRSYEQYF. CDR3 nucleotides: TGTGCCAGCAGCGTAGGCGGGAGTCGGTCCTACGAGCAGTACTTC.

This rearrangement joins TRBV6-6 to TRBJ2-3; D is undetermined. This CDR3 is 14 amino acids long. The V end was cut by 6 bases, the J end by 2 bases, with 12 bases between. Germline CDR1 MNHNY, CDR2 SVGAGI (reference sequence). The CDR3 loop reads CASSATVPTDTQYF. In nucleotides, the CDR3 is TGTGCCAGCAGCGCCACAGTTCCCACAGATACGCAGTATTTT.

The rearrangement joins TRBV7-6 to TRBJ1-6; the D is unclear. V lost 1 base, J lost 4 bases, and 8 bases lay in between. Germline lookup yields CDR1 SGHVS and CDR2 FNYEAQ. The CDR3 loop spans 15 amino acids. The CDR3 nucleotides are TGTGCCAGCAGCTTAGGAGGCCTATATAATTCACCCCTCCACTTT. As protein: CASSLGGLYNSPLHF.

The V gene is TRBV3-1 (or the pseudogene TRBV3-2), the J gene TRBJ1-3; TRBD1 agrees at 8 bases. Germline CDR1 and CDR2: LGHDT and YNNKEL (reference sequence). The CDR3 has 15 amino acids. V was clipped by 4 bases and J by 4 bases; unmatched bases: 6. The CDR3 sequence: CASSPARDRGNTIYF. The CDR3 DNA is TGTGCCAGCAGCCCAGCCCGGGACAGGGGAAACACCATATATTTT.

This chain uses TRBV6-2 or TRBV6-3 with TRBJ2-7; 8 nucleotides align to TRBD2. Germline V lookup: CDR1 MNHEY, CDR2 SVGEGT. The V gene end was trimmed by 5 bases and the J gene end by 2 bases; junction bases not matched to a gene: 20. The CDR3 spans 19 residues. CDR3 coding DNA: TGTGCCAGCAGTCTGGCCCGCTTTGGAGCGGGGGCCTTACCCTACGAGCAGTACTTC. As protein: CASSLARFGAGALPYEQYF.

This chain joins TRBV7-2 and TRBJ1-6; D gene ambiguous. The CDR3 consists of 13 residues. The V gene's germline CDR1 is SGHTA and CDR2 FQGNSA. V lost 5 bases, J lost 7 bases, and 9 bases lay in between. The CDR3 coding sequence is TGTGCCAGCAGCCTAGGTACGAATTCACCCCTCCACTTT. This sequence encodes CASSLGTNSPLHF.

The sample holds one count of this clone. The chain uses TRBV5-8 and TRBJ1-1, with 8 bases lining up with TRBD1. The CDR3 sequence is 12 residues long. Germline assignment: CDR1 SGHTS and CDR2 YDEGEE. The V and J ends lost 4 bases and 6 bases, in that order; junction bases with no gene match: 2. Here the CDR3 DNA reads TGTGCCAGCAGCATCAGGGGGCCTGAAGCTTTCTTT. As protein: CASSIRGPEAFF. Combining the CDR3 with reference TRBV5-8 and TRBJ1-1 gives the whole variable domain EAGVTQSPTHLIKTRGQQATLRCSPISGHTSVYWYQQALGLGLQFLLWYDEGEERNRGNFPPRFSGRQFPNYSSELNVNALELEDSALYLCASSIRGPEAFFGQGTRLTVV.

This chain joins TRBV28 and TRBJ1-2; unclear D gene. Germline V lookup: CDR1 MDHEN, CDR2 SYDVKM. Trimming cost V 5 bases and J 8 bases, with 21 bases left between them. CDR3 length: 15 amino acids. For the CDR3, the DNA is TGTGCCAGCAGTCAGAGAAAGGACGCAAGGCCCGGCTACACCTTC. Amino acids: CASSQRKDARPGYTF.

This sequence joins TRBV11-2 and TRBJ2-7, with D possibly matching TRBD2 (5 bases). This CDR3 has 13 residues. CDR1 SGHAT and CDR2 FQNNGV come from the germline V gene. Trimming took off 0 bases at V and 5 bases at J, with 8 bases between the two ends. The CDR3 nucleotides are TGTGCCAGCAGCTTAGATTTGGGAGACGAGCAGTACTTC. Protein: CASSLDLGDEQYF.